The rows below give T cell receptor beta chains drawn from one sample of a study of OX40 agonist ivuxolimab in advanced cancers. TCRdb's table, derived via immunoSEQ multiplex PCR, lists solely in-frame clones and lacks some. The sample consists of roughly 100,000 clones, roughly 89% of them appearing once. Here the sequenced sample was CD4+ or CD8+ T cells sorted from blood, taken in a trial of the OX40 agonist ivuxolimab. Receptors originate from an adult with an advanced solid tumor such as melanoma, head and neck, liver or kidney cancer. Both conserved end residues are part of each CDR3. Fields, in order: J gene, V gene, CDR3 protein.

TRBJ1-5	TRBV30	CAWRTGFNQPQHF
TRBJ1-1	TRBV28	CAAEGVNTEAFF
TRBJ1-4	TRBV5-6	CASSGAGYNEKLFF
TRBJ2-7	TRBV15	CATSRGGFRSYYEQYF
TRBJ2-5	TRBV2	CASSGPGKGGGKTQYF
TRBJ2-3	TRBV6-6	CASSYKLGDTQYF
TRBJ2-7	TRBV28	CASSSDRGHDF
TRBJ2-3	TRBV18	CASSLLDRTQYF
TRBJ1-2	TRBV6-1	CASSELGGQGKSYTF
TRBJ1-4	TRBV4-1	CASSQDLTNEKLFF
TRBJ2-5	TRBV9	CASSVALGGQETQYF
TRBJ2-5	TRBV10-3	CAISRNNRDETQYF
TRBJ1-2	TRBV4-2	CASSQGRGNYYGYTF
TRBJ1-2	TRBV4-3	CASSPGTANYGYTF
TRBJ2-3	TRBV27	CASSPGLAGSDTQYF
TRBJ1-2	TRBV28	CASGAEGARGYTF